The 26 T cell receptor beta chains below were found in one sample sequenced in a study of T cells in Graves' hyperthyroidism and ophthalmopathy. Authors of the study amplified TCR beta CDR3 regions from RNA transcripts. When the TCR CDR3 underwent first-round RT-PCR, the HTBI primer set was used. TCRdb called the multiplex PCR reads again in MiXCR, with one record for every CDR3 protein. The table shows around 350,000 distinct CDR3 sequences, with nearly 15% occurring only once. The sample was blood. Receptor source: a woman aged 60-75 years with Graves' ophthalmopathy.

This clonotype was picked up many times. The rearrangement joins TRBV28 to TRBJ2-7, with D possibly being TRBD1 (5 bases). Between the trimmed V and J ends, which lost 8 bases and 4 bases, there was a span of 12 bases. This CDR3 region has 12 residues. The germline V gene encodes CDR1 MDHEN and CDR2 SYDVKM. CDR3 amino acids: CASGRGAYEQYF. In DNA form, the CDR3 reads TGTGCCAGCGGAAGGGGCGCGTACGAGCAGTACTTC.

This clonotype was detected many times. The rearrangement joins TRBV7-2 to TRBJ2-1; D remains ambiguous. Germline V gives CDR1 SGHTA, CDR2 FQGNSA. V lost 0 bases to trimming and J lost 9 bases, with 3 bases between them. The CDR3 totals 11 residues. The CDR3 region has the DNA TGTGCCAGCAGCTTAGCAGTTGAGCAGTTCTTC. It specifies CASSLAVEQFF.

This clonotype was observed many times. The chain links TRBV10-1 to TRBJ2-1; D unclear. The V end was cut by 0 bases, the J end by 7 bases, with 13 bases between. The CDR3 length is 15 residues. In germline, CDR1 is WNHNN, CDR2 SYGVQD (reference sequence). CDR3 nucleotides: TGCGCCAGCAGTGAGTCGACTGCCCTGTGGAATGAGCAGTTCTTC. Protein sequence: CASSESTALWNEQFF.

The genes are TRBV18 and TRBJ2-7; 8 bases agree with TRBD2. The CDR3 extends over 16 amino acids. Unmatched junction bases numbered 13, after V lost 5 bases and J lost 4 bases. Germline V gene lookup returns CDR1 KGHSH and CDR2 LQKENI. The CDR3 loop reads CASSFGSGLERYEQYF. The CDR3 DNA sequence: TGTGCCAGCTCATTTGGTTCGGGACTAGAACGGTACGAGCAGTACTTC.

This clonotype was recorded at least ten times. The V and J genes are TRBV5-1 and TRBJ2-2; maybe TRBD2 (6 bases). Trimming removed 4 bases at V and 6 bases at J, with 16 bases between. The CDR3 length is 15 residues. Germline-derived CDR1 and CDR2 are SGHRS and YFSETQ. The CDR3 spells CASSPTSFVAGELFF. CDR3 nucleotide sequence: TGCGCCAGCAGCCCGACTAGTTTCGTCGCCGGGGAGCTGTTTTTT.

This chain connects TRBV7-6 to TRBJ2-5; D not resolved. The CDR3 has 12 residues. CDR1 and CDR2 from the germline V gene are SGHVS and FNYEAQ. V dropped 5 bases and J dropped 7 bases, with 11 bases sitting between them. CDR3: CASSPGSATQYF. The CDR3 DNA reads as TGTGCCAGCAGCCCTGGCTCTGCGACCCAGTACTTC.

This clonotype has a count of ten or more. This rearrangement joins TRBV20-1 to TRBJ1-4; 7 bases match TRBD1. The V gene end was trimmed by 0 bases and the J gene end by 2 bases; junction bases not matched to a gene: 3. This CDR3 is built from 15 residues. The germline CDR1 and CDR2 sequences are DFQATT and SNEGSKA (reference sequence). The CDR3 reads CSARETGQTNEKLFF. DNA for the CDR3: TGCAGTGCTAGAGAGACAGGGCAGACTAATGAAAAACTGTTTTTT.

This clonotype has ten or more counts. The chain employs TRBV20-1 and TRBJ1-5; D unclear. CDR1 is DFQATT, CDR2 SNEGSKA, per germline (reference sequence). The CDR3 runs 15 residues. V lost 0 bases and J 2 bases, leaving 11 bases between the germline ends. This CDR3 is CSARENGKGNQPQHF. Written as DNA, the CDR3 is TGCAGTGCTAGAGAGAATGGGAAGGGCAATCAGCCCCAGCATTTT.

A single count supports this clonotype. A much bigger clone sits one base away, suggesting this may be a read error. The J gene is TRBJ1-5, the V gene TRBV6-4, with a possible D match to TRBD1 (5 bases). The CDR3 extends over 14 amino acids. Germline loops: CDR1 MRHNA, CDR2 SNTAGT. The CDR3 bases are TGTGCCAGCAGTGAACGGAGGGGCAATCAGCCCCCGCATTTT. Protein: CASSERRGNQPPHF.

CDR3 residues: CASSPGQGGNNNQPQHF. The DNA for the CDR3 is TGTGCCAGCAGCCCCGGACAGGGGGGTAATAACAATCAGCCCCAGCATTTT. The genes are TRBV7-9 and TRBJ1-5; 10 bases are shared with TRBD1. CDR3 length: 17 residues. The V and J ends lost 5 bases and 3 bases, in that order; junction bases with no gene match: 10. Germline assignment: CDR1 SEHNR and CDR2 FQNEAQ (reference sequence).

This clonotype was found many times. The genes are TRBV7-2 and TRBJ2-6, with unresolved D. CDR3 size: 17 residues. In germline, CDR1 is SGHTA, CDR2 FQGNSA. Trimming removed 8 bases at V and 0 bases at J, with 17 bases between. The CDR3 bases are TGTGCCAGCCGCGCCGGGTCCGGATTCTCTGGGGCCAACGTCCTGACTTTC. Its translation: CASRAGSGFSGANVLTF.

In this sample, this clonotype turned up many times. The chain has TRBV10-3 and TRBJ1-3; tentative D call: TRBD1 (5 bases). Per the germline V gene, CDR1 is ENHRY and CDR2 is SYGVKD. Deletions cut 2 bases from V and 1 base from J, with 6 bases between. The CDR3 covers 14 residues. CDR3 bases: TGTGCCATCAGTGAGGGGGGATCTGGAAACACCATATATTTT. Translating gives CAISEGGSGNTIYF.

This clonotype has just a few counts. A much larger clone differs from this one at a single base, so this may be a read error. J is TRBJ2-5 and V is TRBV7-3; 10 nucleotides agree with TRBD2. Germline CDR1 is SGHTA and CDR2 is FQGTGA. This CDR3 comprises 16 residues. The CDR3 sequence is CTSSSSLAGVSETQYF. The CDR3 nucleotides are TGTACCAGCAGCTCGAGCCTAGCGGGAGTTTCAGAGACCCAGTACTTC.

The V call is TRBV18, the J call TRBJ2-3; 7 bases match TRBD1. The ends lost 3 bases at V and 1 base at J; junction bases unmatched: 10. There are 17 residues in the CDR3. Per the germline V gene, CDR1 is KGHSH and CDR2 is LQKENI. CDR3 nucleotides: TGTGCCAGCTCACCTTACGAACAGGGGCGAGGCACAGATACGCAGTATTTT. Amino acid sequence: CASSPYEQGRGTDTQYF.

The table lists this clonotype with many counts. The rearrangement uses TRBV27 and TRBJ1-6, with D hard to call. V lost 5 bases, J lost 5 bases, and 16 bases lay in between. The CDR3 sequence is 16 residues long. Germline V lookup: CDR1 MNHEY, CDR2 SMNVEV (reference sequence). The chain's CDR3 is CASSIWATGHNSPLHF. The CDR3 nucleotides read TGTGCCAGCAGTATCTGGGCCACCGGCCATAATTCACCCCTCCACTTT.

This clonotype was seen a few times. This rearrangement joins TRBV19 to TRBJ2-7; D is unclear. V lost 3 bases, J lost 2 bases, and 14 bases lay in between. The CDR3 covers 15 residues. Germline assignment: CDR1 LNHDA and CDR2 SQIVND (reference sequence). CDR3 in amino acids: CASSIDFRPPYEQYF. DNA of the CDR3: TGTGCCAGTAGTATCGACTTTAGGCCCCCCTACGAGCAGTACTTC.

This clonotype was observed many times. The rearrangement uses TRBV18 and TRBJ1-1; D gene uncertain. Germline lookup yields CDR1 KGHSH and CDR2 LQKENI. This CDR3 contains 14 residues. V was trimmed by 4 bases and J by 2 bases, leaving 11 bases between them. For the CDR3, the DNA is TGTGCCAGCTCACTTGATGAGGGAAACACTGAAGCTTTCTTT. Amino acids: CASSLDEGNTEAFF.

This clonotype was recorded at least ten times. This chain uses TRBV28 with TRBJ2-7; D is unresolved. Trimming cost V 5 bases and J 5 bases, with 10 bases left between them. CDR1 is MDHEN and CDR2 is SYDVKM in the germline V gene. CDR3 length: 12 amino acids. Here the CDR3 reads CASSPRPDEQYF. The DNA for the CDR3 is TGTGCCAGCAGTCCCCGCCCCGACGAGCAGTACTTC.

The chain recombines TRBV19 with TRBJ2-7, with D possibly being TRBD2 (6 bases). This CDR3 has 16 residues. Germline V CDR1 and CDR2: LNHDA, SQIVND (reference sequence). The V end lost 3 bases, the J end lost 2 bases, and 17 bases lay between the germline ends. CDR3 DNA: TGTGCCAGTAGTATTCCCGAGCGGGCGTCCACCTACGAGCAGTACTTC. Its protein product is CASSIPERASTYEQYF. The entire variable domain, with the rest obtained from reference TRBV19 and TRBJ2-7, is as follows: DGGITQSPKYLFRKEGQNVTLSCEQNLNHDAMYWYRQDPGQGLRLIYYSQIVNDFQKGDIAEGYSVSREKKESFPLTVTSAQKNPTAFYLCASSIPERASTYEQYFGPGTRLTVT.

This clonotype occurred many times. The V gene is TRBV6-1, the J gene TRBJ2-7; TRBD2 might be the D (5 bases). Germline CDR1 and CDR2: MNHNS and SASEGT. V lost 1 base to trimming and J lost 5 bases, with 6 bases between them. The length of the CDR3 is 12 residues. The chain's CDR3 is CASSEVGDEQYF. DNA of the CDR3: TGTGCCAGCAGTGAAGTGGGAGACGAGCAGTACTTC.

The sample holds a few counts of this clonotype. The chain carries TRBV5-1 and TRBJ2-3; 8 bases agree with TRBD1. There are 16 residues in the CDR3. Germline-derived CDR1 and CDR2 are SGHRS and YFSETQ. V dropped 3 bases and J dropped 3; count of bases not matched to a gene: 9. DNA of the CDR3: TGCGCCAGCAGCTCGGACGGACAGGGCGGAACAGATACGCAGTATTTT. Its protein is CASSSDGQGGTDTQYF. The full variable domain, completed using reference TRBV5-1 and TRBJ2-3, is KAGVTQTPRYLIKTRGQQVTLSCSPISGHRSVSWYQQTPGQGLQFLFEYFSETQRNKGNFPGRFSGRQFSNSRSEMNVSTLELGDSALYLCASSSDGQGGTDTQYFGPGTRLTVL.

This clonotype has a handful of counts. The chain employs TRBV20-1 and TRBJ2-2; 10 bases line up with TRBD2. The CDR3 is 16 amino acids. Germline trimming cut 2 bases from V and 5 bases from J; bases unmatched to any gene: 8. CDR1 is DFQATT and CDR2 is SNEGSKA in the germline V gene (reference sequence). CDR3 DNA sequence: TGCAGTGCTAGACATCTAGCGGGAGTTTGGACCGGGGAGCTGTTTTTT. Translated: CSARHLAGVWTGELFF.

The gene calls are TRBV19 and TRBJ2-1, with D perhaps TRBD2 (6 bases). V dropped 5 bases and J dropped 5 bases, with 19 bases sitting between them. The CDR3 covers 16 residues. In germline, CDR1 is LNHDA, CDR2 SQIVND (reference sequence). The CDR3 loop reads CASSVIAEWGNNEQFF. In nucleotides, the CDR3 is TGTGCCAGTAGTGTTATAGCGGAGTGGGGAAACAATGAGCAGTTCTTC.

This chain connects TRBV3-1 to TRBJ1-1, with a tentative D call TRBD1 (6 bases). The CDR3 loop spans 15 amino acids. Looked up from germline, CDR1 is LGHDT and CDR2 is YNNKEL (reference sequence). Trimming removed 4 bases from V and 0 bases from J, with 12 bases in between. CDR3 protein: CASSRAHRVNTEAFF. Here the CDR3 DNA reads TGTGCCAGCAGCCGCGCACACAGGGTGAACACTGAAGCTTTCTTT.

In its sample, this clonotype was seen a few times. The CDR3 protein is CASSYNRGRSEQYF. In DNA form, the CDR3 reads TGTGCCAGCAGCTACAACAGGGGGCGATCCGAGCAGTACTTC. The rearrangement uses TRBV6-1 and TRBJ2-7; 9 positions agree with TRBD1. This CDR3 is built from 14 residues. The V gene end was trimmed by 6 bases and the J gene end by 6 bases; junction bases not matched to a gene: 9. Germline V gene sequence: CDR1 MNHNS, CDR2 SASEGT.

As for this clonotype: One end of the junction is discordant with germline, which a read error may explain. This chain links TRBV6-1 with TRBJ1-3; 7 bases are a match to TRBD1. This CDR3 spans 16 amino acids. Looked up from germline, CDR1 is MNHNS and CDR2 is SASEGT. The DNA for the CDR3 is TGTGCCAGCAGGGACCAGACAGGGAGAACTGGAAACACCACATATTTT. This sequence encodes CASRDQTGRTGNTTYF.